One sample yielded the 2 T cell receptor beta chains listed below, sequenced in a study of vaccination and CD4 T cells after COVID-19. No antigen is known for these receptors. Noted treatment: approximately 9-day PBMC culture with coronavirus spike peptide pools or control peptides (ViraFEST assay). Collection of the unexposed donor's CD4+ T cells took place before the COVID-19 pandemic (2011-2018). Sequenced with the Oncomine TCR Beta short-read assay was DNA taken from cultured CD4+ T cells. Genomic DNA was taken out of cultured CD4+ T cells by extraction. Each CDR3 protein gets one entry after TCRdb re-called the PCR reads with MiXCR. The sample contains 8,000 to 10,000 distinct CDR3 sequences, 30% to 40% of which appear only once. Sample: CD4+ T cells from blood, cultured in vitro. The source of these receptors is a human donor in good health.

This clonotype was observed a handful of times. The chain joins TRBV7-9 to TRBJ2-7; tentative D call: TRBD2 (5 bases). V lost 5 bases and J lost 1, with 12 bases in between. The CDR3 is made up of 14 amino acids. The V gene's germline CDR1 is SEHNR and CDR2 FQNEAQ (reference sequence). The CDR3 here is CASSLGLTSYEQYF. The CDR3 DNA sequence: TGTGCCAGCAGCCTAGGACTGACGTCCTACGAGCAGTACTTC. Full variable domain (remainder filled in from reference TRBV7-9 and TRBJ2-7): DTGVSQNPRHKITKRGQNVTFRCDPISEHNRLYWYRQTLGQGPEFLTYFQNEAQLEKSRLLSDRFSAERPKGSFSTLEIQRTEQGDSAMYLCASSLGLTSYEQYFGPGTRLTVT.

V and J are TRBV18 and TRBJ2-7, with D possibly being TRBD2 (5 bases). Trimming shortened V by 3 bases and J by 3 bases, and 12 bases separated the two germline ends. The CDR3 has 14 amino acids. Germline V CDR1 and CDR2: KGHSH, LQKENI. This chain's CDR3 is CASSPTRGHYEQYF. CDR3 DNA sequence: TGTGCCAGCTCACCCACCCGAGGGCACTACGAGCAGTACTTC.